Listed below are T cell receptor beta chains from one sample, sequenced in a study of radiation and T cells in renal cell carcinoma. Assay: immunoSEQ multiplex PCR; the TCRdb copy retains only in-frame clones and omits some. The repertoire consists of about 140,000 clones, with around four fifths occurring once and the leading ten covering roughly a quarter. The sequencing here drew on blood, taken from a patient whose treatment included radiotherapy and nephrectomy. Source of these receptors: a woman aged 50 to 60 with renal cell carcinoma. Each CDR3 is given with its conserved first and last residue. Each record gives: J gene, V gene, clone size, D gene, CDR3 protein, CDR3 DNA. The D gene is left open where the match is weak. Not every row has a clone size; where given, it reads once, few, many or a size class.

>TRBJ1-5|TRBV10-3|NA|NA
CAIRVGLDSNQPQHF
TGTGCCATCAGGGTCGGATTGGATAGCAATCAGCCCCAGCATTTT
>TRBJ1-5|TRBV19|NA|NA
CASQGPSNYQPQHF
TGTGCCAGCCAGGGGCCGAGCAACTATCAGCCCCAGCATTTT
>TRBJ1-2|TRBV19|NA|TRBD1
CASSIAEQGYGYTF
TGTGCCAGTAGTATAGCCGAACAGGGGTATGGCTACACCTTC
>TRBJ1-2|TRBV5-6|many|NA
CASSLDSIDFDGYTF
TGTGCCAGCAGCTTGGATTCCATAGATTTCGATGGCTACACCTTC
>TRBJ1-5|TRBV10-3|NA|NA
CATNPVMEGQPQHF
TGTGCCACCAATCCTGTTATGGAGGGGCAGCCCCAGCATTTT
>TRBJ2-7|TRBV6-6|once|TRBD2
CASSYPGLAGKEQYF
TGTGCCAGCAGTTACCCAGGTCTAGCGGGGAAGGAGCAGTACTTC
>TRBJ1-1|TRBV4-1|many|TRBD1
CASSQANGQGVNTEAFF
TGCGCCAGCAGCCAAGCGAACGGACAGGGCGTAAACACTGAAGCTTTCTTT
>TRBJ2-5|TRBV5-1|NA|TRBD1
CASSLGQGARTQYF
TGCGCCAGCAGTCTCGGACAGGGGGCGCGGACCCAGTACTTC
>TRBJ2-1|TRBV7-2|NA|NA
CASSDRDIYNEQFF
TGTGCCAGCAGCGACCGGGACATTTACAATGAGCAGTTCTTC
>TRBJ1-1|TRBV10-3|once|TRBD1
CAINNRGLDTEAFF
TGTGCCATCAATAACAGGGGGCTGGACACTGAAGCTTTCTTT
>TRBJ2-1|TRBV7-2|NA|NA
CASSSWGGVEQFF
TGTGCCAGCAGCTCCTGGGGCGGGGTTGAGCAGTTCTTC
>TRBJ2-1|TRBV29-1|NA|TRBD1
CSVARDRVYEQFF
TGCAGCGTTGCAAGGGACAGGGTTTATGAGCAGTTCTTC
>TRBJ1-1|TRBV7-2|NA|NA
CASSLVRLNTEAFF
TGTGCCAGCAGCTTAGTGAGGCTGAACACTGAAGCTTTCTTT
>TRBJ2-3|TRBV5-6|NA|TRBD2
CASRREANSDTQYF
TGTGCCAGCAGGCGGGAGGCGAACTCAGATACGCAGTATTTT
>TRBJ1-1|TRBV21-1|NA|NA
CASSKESLGGGTEAFF
TGTGCCAGCAGCAAAGAAAGCCTCGGAGGAGGCACTGAAGCTTTCTTT
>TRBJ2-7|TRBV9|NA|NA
CASSMGTLSSYEQYF
TGTGCCAGCAGCATGGGGACACTGAGCTCCTACGAGCAGTACTTC
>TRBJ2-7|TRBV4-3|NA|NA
CASSQDQRVYEQYF
TGCGCCAGCAGCCAAGACCAACGGGTGTACGAGCAGTACTTC
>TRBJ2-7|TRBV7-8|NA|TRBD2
CASSPQRDLSYEQYF
TGTGCCAGCAGCCCACAGCGGGACCTCTCCTACGAGCAGTACTTC
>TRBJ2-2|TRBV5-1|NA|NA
CASSRDSGGSTGELFF
TGCGCCAGCAGCCGGGATAGCGGAGGGAGCACCGGGGAGCTGTTTTTT
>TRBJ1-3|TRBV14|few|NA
CASSQVGNTIYF
TGTGCCAGCAGCCAAGTTGGAAACACCATATATTTT
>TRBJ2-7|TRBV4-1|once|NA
CASSQGVPVGYEQYF
TGCGCCAGCAGCCAAGGAGTTCCGGTCGGGTACGAGCAGTACTTC